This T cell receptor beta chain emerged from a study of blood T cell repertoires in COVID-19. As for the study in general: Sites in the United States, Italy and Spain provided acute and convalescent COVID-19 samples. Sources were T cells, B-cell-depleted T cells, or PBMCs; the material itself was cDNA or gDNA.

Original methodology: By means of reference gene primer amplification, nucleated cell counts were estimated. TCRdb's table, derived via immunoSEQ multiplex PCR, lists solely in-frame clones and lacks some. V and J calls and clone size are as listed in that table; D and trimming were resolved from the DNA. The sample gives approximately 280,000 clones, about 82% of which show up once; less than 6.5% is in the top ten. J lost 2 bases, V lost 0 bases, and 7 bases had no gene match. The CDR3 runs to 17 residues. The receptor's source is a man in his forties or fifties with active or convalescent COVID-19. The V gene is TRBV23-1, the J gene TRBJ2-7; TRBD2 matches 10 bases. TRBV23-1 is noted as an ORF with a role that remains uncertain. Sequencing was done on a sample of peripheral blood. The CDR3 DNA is TGCGCCAGCAGTCAATCCCATTCTAGCGGGAGTGCCTACGAGCAGTACTTC. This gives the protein CASSQSHSSGSAYEQYF.